These 24 T cell receptor beta chains originate from one sample sequenced in a study of graft-versus-host responses after intestinal transplantation. Their specific antigens are unknown. TCRdb's copy holds only in-frame clones and misses some; the assay was immunoSEQ multiplex PCR. The sample lists 100,000 or so clones; around nine tenths were seen once. Sequenced material: unstimulated CD4+ T cells sorted from spleen or lymph node cells, taken before intestinal transplant. These receptors all come from a human donor who received an intestinal transplant.

The V and J genes are TRBV7-3 and TRBJ2-1, with a possible D match to TRBD2 (6 bases). The CDR3 is 15 amino acids. Between the trimmed V and J ends, which lost 5 bases and 1 base, there was a span of 12 bases. CDR1 and CDR2 from the germline V gene are SGHTA and FQGTGA. The chain's CDR3 is CASSPGRGSYNEQFF. The CDR3 DNA reads as TGTGCCAGCAGCCCCGGACGGGGGTCCTACAATGAGCAGTTCTTC.

The chain recombines TRBV9 with TRBJ2-1, with a tentative D call TRBD1 (6 bases). The germline V gene encodes CDR1 SGDLS and CDR2 YYNGEE. Trimming stripped 3 bases from V and 1 base from J, with 11 bases between. The CDR3 is made up of 15 amino acids. The CDR3 protein is CASSAAGESYNEQFF. The CDR3 bases are TGTGCCAGCAGCGCAGCAGGGGAATCCTACAATGAGCAGTTCTTC.

V and J are TRBV5-5 and TRBJ1-1; D is ambiguous. The CDR3 spans 13 residues. V lost 6 bases and J lost 13, with 22 bases in between. Germline lookup yields CDR1 SGHKS and CDR2 YYEKEE (reference sequence). The CDR3 sequence is CASNLERGTMGFF. Written as DNA, the CDR3 is TGTGCCAGCAACCTAGAAAGAGGCACCATGGGTTTCTTT.

This sequence joins TRBV6-5 and TRBJ2-2, with 8 bases lining up with TRBD2. This CDR3 is built from 15 residues. Germline V gene sequence: CDR1 MNHEY, CDR2 SVGAGI. V was pared by 7 bases and J by 3 bases, with 7 bases of the junction left unmatched. CDR3 bases: TGTGCCAGCACCACACTAGCGGCTCACACCGGGGAGCTGTTTTTT. This codes for CASTTLAAHTGELFF.

This clone appeared once. Germline is not matched at one junction end, which may reflect a read error. The V call is TRBV6-1, the J call TRBJ2-7; tentative D call: TRBD1 (5 bases). Per germline, CDR1 MNHNS and CDR2 SASEGT. The CDR3 totals 13 residues. CDR3 in DNA: TGTGCCAGCAGGAACCAGGGAACGCCATATCTCAACTTC. This sequence encodes CASRNQGTPYLNF.

The CDR3 region is CASSSDRPQGLNSPLHF. CDR3 coding DNA: TGTGCCAGCAGCTCCGACAGGCCCCAGGGGCTTAATTCACCCCTCCACTTT. The chain links TRBV7-9 to TRBJ1-6, with D possibly matching TRBD1 (6 bases). The CDR3 length is 17 residues. The germline CDR1 and CDR2 sequences are SEHNR and FQNEAQ (reference sequence). Trimming took off 4 bases at V and 6 bases at J, with 19 bases between the two ends.

The chain uses TRBV7-9 and TRBJ1-2; D call uncertain. The CDR3 totals 17 residues. The germline gives CDR1 SEHNR, CDR2 FQNEAQ (reference sequence). V gave up 5 bases and J gave up 8 bases, with 27 bases separating them. CDR3 nucleotide sequence: TGTGCCAGCAGCCCAAGCGGGCTTTCTAGGACGGCGAGAGGCTACACCTTC. This sequence encodes CASSPSGLSRTARGYTF.

The CDR3 nucleotides are TGCGCCAGCAGCCAAGTTGAGGTCGGGACCCAGTACTTC. This encodes CASSQVEVGTQYF. V is TRBV4-3 and J is TRBJ2-5; D remains unclear. Germline-derived CDR1 and CDR2 are LGHNA and YSLEER. This CDR3 comprises 13 residues. V lost 1 base and J lost 7, with 10 bases in between.

The chain recombines TRBV9 with TRBJ2-1; D might be TRBD2 (5 bases). The CDR3 length is 15 residues. CDR1 is SGDLS and CDR2 is YYNGEE in the germline V gene. Trimming took off 5 bases at V and 5 bases at J, with 17 bases between the two ends. CDR3 sequence: CASSYRAEENNEQFF. The DNA of the CDR3 is TGTGCCAGCAGTTACCGAGCGGAGGAGAACAATGAGCAGTTCTTC.

V is TRBV18 and J is TRBJ1-2; D may be TRBD1 (5 bases). The CDR3 length is 13 residues. V shed 1 base and J shed 7 bases, with 10 bases lying between them. From germline, CDR1 is KGHSH and CDR2 LQKENI. Here the CDR3 DNA reads TGTGCCAGCTCACCACAGGGGTCCCCTGGCTACACCTTC. It codes for CASSPQGSPGYTF.

The chain recombines TRBV7-8 with TRBJ1-2, with a possible D match to TRBD1 (5 bases). The germline CDR1 and CDR2 sequences are SGHVS and FQNEAQ. V lost 3 bases and J 5 bases, leaving 19 bases between the germline ends. The CDR3 totals 16 residues. The CDR3 protein is CASSLGDPGLPYGYTF. In nucleotides, the CDR3 is TGTGCCAGCAGCTTGGGTGATCCGGGACTTCCTTATGGCTACACCTTC.

This chain joins TRBV5-1 and TRBJ1-2; D ambiguous. CDR3 length equals 14 residues. Trimming took off 0 bases at V and 4 bases at J, with 10 bases between the two ends. Looked up from germline, CDR1 is SGHRS and CDR2 is YFSETQ. CDR3 sequence reads: CASSLVSVAYGYTF. In DNA, the CDR3 is TGCGCCAGCAGCTTGGTGTCAGTTGCCTATGGCTACACCTTC.

The CDR3 spells CAWSVQGGNQPQHF. CDR3 nucleotides: TGTGCCTGGAGTGTACAGGGCGGCAATCAGCCCCAGCATTTT. The chain links TRBV30 to TRBJ1-5; a possible D gene is TRBD1 (6 bases). The germline V gene encodes CDR1 GTSNPN and CDR2 SVGIG (reference sequence). With 0 bases removed from V and 2 bases from J, the gap between germline ends came to 8 bases. The CDR3 runs to 14 residues.

This sequence joins TRBV5-4 and TRBJ1-6, with 8 positions matching TRBD1. CDR1 SGHNT and CDR2 YYREEE come from the germline V gene (reference sequence). V lost 2 bases, J lost 5 bases, and 3 bases stayed unmatched. The CDR3 runs to 15 residues. Written as DNA, the CDR3 is TGTGCCAGCAGCTTAGGACAGGGTGATAATTCACCCCTCCACTTT. It codes for CASSLGQGDNSPLHF.

This clone appeared once. The chain joins TRBV19 to TRBJ2-7; 9 bases align to TRBD1. There are 13 residues in the CDR3. J lost 5 bases, V lost 6 bases, and 5 bases had no gene match. CDR1 LNHDA and CDR2 SQIVND come from the germline V gene (reference sequence). The CDR3 DNA sequence: TGTGCCAGTAGGACGACAGGGGGTAACGAGCAGTACTTC. Protein: CASRTTGGNEQYF.

This clone is a singleton in its sample. The chain employs TRBV6-4 and TRBJ2-2; 7 bases match TRBD2. This CDR3 contains 15 residues. Germline CDR1 reads MRHNA; CDR2 reads SNTAGT. V lost 4 bases, J lost 0 bases, and 2 bases stayed unmatched. Here the CDR3 DNA reads TGTGCCAGCAGTGTACTAGCGTCGAACACCGGGGAGCTGTTTTTT. Its translation is CASSVLASNTGELFF.

V is TRBV7-8 and J is TRBJ2-5; D might be TRBD1 (5 bases). V gave up 7 bases and J gave up 0 bases, with 12 bases separating them. Germline CDR1 reads SGHVS; CDR2 reads FQNEAQ. CDR3 length: 14 amino acids. Here the CDR3 DNA reads TGTGCCAGCATCAGGGAAGAATACCAAGAGACCCAGTACTTC. Translated: CASIREEYQETQYF. Combining the CDR3 with reference TRBV7-8 and TRBJ2-5 gives the whole variable domain GAGVSQSPRYKVAKRGQDVALRCDPISGHVSLFWYQQALGQGPEFLTYFQNEAQLDKSGLPSDRFFAERPEGSVSTLKIQRTQQEDSAVYLCASIREEYQETQYFGPGTRLLVL.

V and J are TRBV4-3 and TRBJ2-7; 8 positions agree with TRBD2. The CDR3 is 16 amino acids. The V gene end was trimmed by 0 bases and the J gene end by 1 base; junction bases not matched to a gene: 5. Germline values: CDR1 LGHNA, CDR2 YSLEER. The CDR3 region is CASSQEGRGASYEQYF. The CDR3 DNA reads as TGCGCCAGCAGCCAAGAAGGGCGGGGGGCATCCTACGAGCAGTACTTC.

The rearrangement links TRBV5-1 to TRBJ1-2; 7 bases agree with TRBD1. V was pared by 4 bases and J by 8 bases, with 8 bases of the junction left unmatched. The CDR3 length is 13 residues. The germline V gene has CDR1 SGHRS and CDR2 YFSETQ. DNA for the CDR3: TGCGCCAGCAGCAACAACACAGGGGTCGGCTACACCTTC. Its translation: CASSNNTGVGYTF. Together with reference TRBV5-1 and TRBJ1-2, the CDR3 gives the full variable domain: KAGVTQTPRYLIKTRGQQVTLSCSPISGHRSVSWYQQTPGQGLQFLFEYFSETQRNKGNFPGRFSGRQFSNSRSEMNVSTLELGDSALYLCASSNNTGVGYTFGSGTRLTVV.

CDR3 nucleotides: TGCGCCAGCAGCCAAGATTGGGGCAGGGGGCGCGGATATGAGCAGTTCTTC. This translates into CASSQDWGRGRGYEQFF. The chain recombines TRBV4-1 with TRBJ2-1; 8 nucleotides agree with TRBD1. The V gene's germline CDR1 is MGHRA and CDR2 YSYEKL. This CDR3 has 17 residues. V was clipped by 0 bases and J by 8 bases; unmatched bases: 12.

The gene calls are TRBV6-6 and TRBJ2-7; 10 bases are shared with TRBD2. The CDR3 spans 13 residues. Germline V gene sequence: CDR1 MNHNY, CDR2 SVGAGI (reference sequence). Trimming removed 10 bases from V and 2 bases from J; junction bases left unmatched: 5. The CDR3 sequence: CATKAGGTYEQYF. The CDR3 DNA follows: TGTGCCACCAAAGCGGGGGGGACCTACGAGCAGTACTTC.

The chain has TRBV11-2 and TRBJ2-7; D not resolved. Looked up from germline, CDR1 is SGHAT and CDR2 is FQNNGV. V lost 5 bases, J lost 0 bases, and 11 bases lay in between. CDR3 length: 14 residues. For the CDR3, the DNA is TGTGCCAGCAGCGCGACACGGCCCTCCTACGAGCAGTACTTC. This codes for CASSATRPSYEQYF. The full variable domain, rest sourced from reference TRBV11-2 and TRBJ2-7, is EAGVAQSPRYKIIEKRQSVAFWCNPISGHATLYWYQQILGQGPKLLIQFQNNGVVDDSQLPKDRFSAERLKGVDSTLKIQPAKLEDSAVYLCASSATRPSYEQYFGPGTRLTVT.

This rearrangement joins TRBV25-1 to TRBJ2-5; D perhaps matches TRBD1 (5 bases). The better agreement between TRBJ2-7 and the DNA end casts doubt on the J call. Germline V gene sequence: CDR1 MGHDK, CDR2 SYGVNS. CDR3 length: 14 residues. The CDR3: CASSDSGIPYEQYF. CDR3 bases: TGTGCCAGCAGTGATTCAGGGATTCCCTACGAGCAGTACTTC.

Only a few counts were recorded for this clone. The chain combines TRBV6-4 with TRBJ1-3; no clear D. The germline gives CDR1 MRHNA, CDR2 SNTAGT. CDR3 length: 12 residues. Trimming removed 6 bases at V and 0 bases at J, with 3 bases between. The CDR3: CASSHSGNTIYF. The CDR3 DNA reads as TGTGCCAGCAGCCACTCTGGAAACACCATATATTTT.